The clone carrying this TCR beta chain was detected once. Its antigen remains unidentified. 60 Vbeta and 13 Jbeta primers were used in PCR. Sequencing was performed with immunoSEQ multiplex PCR; in TCRdb, only in-frame clones are kept and a portion is missing. The sample yields fewer than 140,000 clones, about two thirds seen once. The ends were cut back, 4 bases at V and 4 bases at J, with 16 bases in the middle. CDR3 length equals 15 residues. CDR1 and CDR2 from the germline V gene are SGHRS and YFSETQ. The source of the sample is a study of cytomegalovirus exposure and HLA in healthy donors. General study results and limits: Accurate prediction of HLA-A and HLA-B alleles (for most subjects) was reportedly achieved from TCR beta sequences. In the analysis, some V segments, TRBV6-2 and TRBV6-3 included, were excluded as indistinguishable.

This TCR came from a female donor in good health and CMV-seronegative. The rearrangement uses TRBV5-1 and TRBJ2-3; TRBD2 is a possible D gene (7 bases). Sequenced input: PBMCs. The CDR3 region has the DNA TGCGCCAGCAGCCCTAGTGGGGGGGGCCCAGATACGCAGTATTTT. Protein: CASSPSGGGPDTQYF.